This entry is about one T cell receptor (beta chain). One entry per CDR3 protein results from TCRdb running MiXCR on the 5' RACE reads. Of tens of thousands of distinct CDR3 sequences in the sample, about 10% were seen once. The data are from a study of early T cells in non-severe SARS-CoV-2 infection. The specimen was whole blood, collected at baseline. The receptor's source is an adult who was a healthcare worker with PCR-confirmed SARS-CoV-2 infection or an uninfected control (not recorded which).

CDR3 sequence: CAINAPDREGDTGELFF. In DNA form, the CDR3 reads TGTGCCATCAACGCGCCCGACAGGGAAGGGGACACCGGGGAGCTGTTTTTT. The chain carries TRBV10-3 and TRBJ2-2, with 7 bases fitting TRBD1. The CDR3 extends over 17 amino acids. Germline assignment: CDR1 ENHRY and CDR2 SYGVKD. Trimming took 7 bases from V and 3 from J; bases not matched to a gene: 14.